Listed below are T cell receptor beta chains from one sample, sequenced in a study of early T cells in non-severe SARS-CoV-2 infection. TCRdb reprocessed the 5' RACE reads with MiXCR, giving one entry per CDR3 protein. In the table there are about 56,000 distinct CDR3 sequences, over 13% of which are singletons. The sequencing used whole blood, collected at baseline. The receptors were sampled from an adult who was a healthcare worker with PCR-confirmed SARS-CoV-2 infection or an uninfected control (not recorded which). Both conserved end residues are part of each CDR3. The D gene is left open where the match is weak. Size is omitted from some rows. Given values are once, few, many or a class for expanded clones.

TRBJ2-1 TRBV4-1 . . TGCGCCAGCAGCCCTACTGCGGGGCAGGGAAGGAATGAGCAGTTCTTC CASSPTAGQGRNEQFF
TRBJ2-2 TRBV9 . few TGTGCCAGCAGCGGCCCAGGCGGGGAGCTGTTTTTT CASSGPGGELFF
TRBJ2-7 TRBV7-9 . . TGTGCCAGCAGCTTCTCACTGGGAGAGCAGTACTTC CASSFSLGEQYF
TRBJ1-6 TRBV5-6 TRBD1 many TGTGCCAGCAGCTTAACAGGGGGCAATTCACCCCTCCACTTT CASSLTGGNSPLHF
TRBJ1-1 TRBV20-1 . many TGCAGTGCTAGAGATTGGCAGGCCCGCACTGAAGCTTTCTTT CSARDWQARTEAFF
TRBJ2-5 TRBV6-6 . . TGTGCCAGCAGTTACTGGCTGTACCAAGAGACCCAGTACTTC CASSYWLYQETQYF
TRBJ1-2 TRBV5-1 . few TGCGCCAGCAGCTTGGAACATACCTCCAGCGGCTACACCTTC CASSLEHTSSGYTF
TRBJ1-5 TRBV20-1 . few TGCAGTGCTAGAGAGCTGAGGGATCAGCCCCAGCATTTT CSARELRDQPQHF
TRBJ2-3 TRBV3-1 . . TGTGCCAGCGCTGTGGGAGATACGCAGTATTTT CASAVGDTQYF
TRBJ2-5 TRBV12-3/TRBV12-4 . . TGTGCCAGCAGTTTCGGTTCACAAGGGTCCCAGTACTTC CASSFGSQGSQYF
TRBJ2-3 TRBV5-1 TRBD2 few TGCGCCAGCAGCTTGGTAGCGGGGGCGGATACGCAGTATTTT CASSLVAGADTQYF
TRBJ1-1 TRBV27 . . TGTGCCAGCAGCTCACAAGGGGAACCTGAAGCTTTCTTT CASSSQGEPEAFF
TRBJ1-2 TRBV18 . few TGTGCCAGCTCTTGGTCACAGGTCGACTATGGCTACACCTTC CASSWSQVDYGYTF
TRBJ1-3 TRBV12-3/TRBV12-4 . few TGTGCCAGCAGTTTTTGGAGCTACGGGTATGGAAACACCATATATTTT CASSFWSYGYGNTIYF
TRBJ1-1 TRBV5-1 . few TGCGCCAGCAAAGGGGTACGAACTGAAGCTTTCTTT CASKGVRTEAFF
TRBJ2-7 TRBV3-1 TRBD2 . TGTGCCAGCAGCCACGGGGGGAGTTCCTACGAGCAGTACTTC CASSHGGSSYEQYF
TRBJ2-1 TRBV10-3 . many TGTGCCATCAGTGAGCGGGCGTGGGATGAGCAGTTCTTC CAISERAWDEQFF